This T cell receptor beta chain was identified in a study of cytomegalovirus exposure and HLA in healthy donors. Overall study: About four fifths of 300 to 450 genotyped donors fell in the Caucasian-associated ancestry cluster. Study observations and caveats: Three CMV-associated chains were confirmed in vitro to be specific for CMV antigens. Later on, a genetic analysis was performed. It linked a missense variant in DCLRE1C with V- and J-gene trimming of TCR beta. An Asian-associated ancestry cluster reportedly showed fewer N-insertions than the approximately 620-donor mean in a later analysis.

PCR was performed using 60 Vbeta and 13 Jbeta primers. Measured with immunoSEQ multiplex PCR; TCRdb has only the in-frame clones, and not every one. Counted here are under 150,000 clones, approximately 80% occurring once; the ten biggest clones make up 0.95% to 1.5%. This clone was observed a handful of times. Its antigen remains unknown. The CDR3 totals 16 residues. Trimming took 6 bases from V and 3 from J, leaving 21 bases between them. Germline V gene data show CDR1 as MDHEN and CDR2 as SYDVKM. This receptor was taken from a girl aged 2 to 10 in good health and CMV-seronegative. This rearrangement joins TRBV28 to TRBJ2-7, with D tentatively TRBD1 (6 bases). The sample consisted of PBMCs. The CDR3 spells CASRPQGQGSGYEQYF. In DNA, the CDR3 is TGTGCCAGCAGGCCCCAGGGGCAGGGGTCAGGCTACGAGCAGTACTTC.